This T cell receptor (beta chain) was identified during a study of Graves' ophthalmopathy and Graves' hyperthyroidism. Study-level findings and limits: Ophthalmopathy progression was predicted by the model at 70.59% sensitivity and about 72% specificity.

The authors amplified TCR beta CDR3 regions from RNA transcripts. Investigators did first-round RT-PCR with HTBI primers, then second-round multiplex PCR. Using its own MiXCR run on the multiplex PCR reads, TCRdb lists one record per CDR3 protein. The repertoire consists of roughly 700,000 distinct CDR3 sequences, with roughly 41% occurring once and the leading ten covering 40% to 45%. In its sample, this clonotype was seen many times. Its cognate antigen is unknown. Donors with ophthalmopathy: moderate-to-severe activity, CAS ≥3, NOSPECS ≥4, duration under 3 months. Exclusion applied to patients with other autoimmune diseases, uncontrolled infections, pregnancy or lactation. PBMCs had their origin in fresh peripheral blood (more than 9.5 ml). V lost 6 bases to trimming and J lost 0 bases; unmatched junction nucleotides: 6. The V gene's germline CDR1 is DFQATT and CDR2 SNEGSKA (reference sequence). The CDR3 totals 15 residues.

This sequence was found in an adult man with Graves' ophthalmopathy. Sequencing was carried out using peripheral blood. This chain joins TRBV20-1 and TRBJ2-7; 12 bases align to TRBD2. CDR3 sequence reads: CSAPRGLAGSYEQYF. In DNA form, the CDR3 reads TGCAGTGCCCCTCGGGGACTAGCGGGCTCCTACGAGCAGTACTTC.